What follows are 22 T cell receptor beta chains derived from one specimen sequenced in a study of beta chain features in type 1 diabetes. The investigators reverse transcribed all of the isolated RNA, so they sequenced expressed TCRB transcripts. The method was immunoSEQ multiplex PCR; TCRdb's version includes in-frame clones alone and lacks a portion of them. The sample holds 620,000 or so clones, 15% to 19% seen once. Sequenced material: naive CD4+ T cells from blood. Receptors were obtained from a man younger than 30 in good health.

V and J are TRBV27 and TRBJ2-5; 11 positions match TRBD2. The germline gives CDR1 MNHEY, CDR2 SMNVEV (reference sequence). The CDR3 runs to 15 residues. V lost 6 bases and J lost 3; bases outside the gene matches: 6. CDR3 residues: CASSSAGLAEETQYF. CDR3 nucleotide sequence: TGTGCCAGCAGCTCAGCGGGACTAGCGGAAGAGACCCAGTACTTC.

This clone was seen more than once but under ten times. V gene TRBV9 combines with J gene TRBJ1-3, with D hard to call. The length of the CDR3 is 15 residues. Germline lookup yields CDR1 SGDLS and CDR2 YYNGEE. The V and J ends lost 0 bases and 0 bases respectively, with 7 bases between them. CDR3 coding DNA: TGTGCCAGCAGCGTAGCCAGCCTCTCTGGAAACACCATATATTTT. It encodes CASSVASLSGNTIYF.

The chain is built from TRBV29-1 and TRBJ1-4, with D unclear. Germline V gene sequence: CDR1 SQVTM, CDR2 ANQGSEA. The CDR3 is 14 residues long. V was cut by 4 bases and J by 4 bases, with 13 bases left in between. The CDR3 DNA is TGCAGCGTTGCAAAGGGAATGAGTAATGAAAAACTGTTTTTT. Encoded protein: CSVAKGMSNEKLFF.

This clone appeared a few times. This sequence joins TRBV5-4 and TRBJ2-4; TRBD2 matches 9 bases. V lost 3 bases, J lost 5 bases, and 9 bases stayed unmatched. CDR1 is SGHNT and CDR2 is YYREEE in the germline V gene (reference sequence). This CDR3 has 16 amino acids. CDR3 coding DNA: TGTGCCAGCAGCTCCCTGGGCGGGGGGGCCGAAAACATTCAGTACTTC. Protein sequence: CASSSLGGGAENIQYF.

This clone turned up a few times. The CDR3 here is CAISEGHEIPLHF. CDR3 sequence (DNA): TGTGCCATCAGTGAGGGTCACGAGATACCCCTCCACTTT. The rearrangement links TRBV10-3 to TRBJ1-6; D is uncertain. Trimming pared 2 bases from V and 12 bases from J, leaving 11 bases between. Germline V CDR1 and CDR2: ENHRY, SYGVKD. The CDR3 is 13 amino acids.

This chain uses TRBV19 with TRBJ2-1, with 11 bases lining up with TRBD2. CDR1 and CDR2 from the germline V gene are LNHDA and SQIVND (reference sequence). This CDR3 spans 18 amino acids. V trimming: 2 bases; J trimming: 2 bases; junction bases outside the gene matches: 8. Here the CDR3 DNA reads TGTGCCAGTAGTATATCAGGCCTAGCGGGGGGACCCTACAATGAGCAGTTCTTC. The encoded protein is CASSISGLAGGPYNEQFF.

This clone was observed a handful of times. The chain has TRBV9 and TRBJ1-2; no reliable D call. V was shortened by 4 bases and J by 6 bases, with 19 bases between the two germline ends. The CDR3 has 15 amino acids. The germline V gene has CDR1 SGDLS and CDR2 YYNGEE. Here the CDR3 reads CASSPTGGIFHGYTF. In nucleotides, the CDR3 is TGTGCCAGCAGCCCCACCGGAGGGATCTTCCATGGCTACACCTTC.

There are a few counts of this clone. The chain joins TRBV7-2 to TRBJ2-1; 7 bases are a match to TRBD1. CDR1 and CDR2 (germline): SGHTA, FQGNSA. The CDR3 has 18 residues. With V trimmed by 0 bases and J by 4 bases, 12 bases remained unmatched. The CDR3 is CASSLAPLGQVLYNEQFF. CDR3 nucleotides: TGTGCCAGCAGCTTAGCCCCCCTTGGACAGGTCCTTTACAATGAGCAGTTCTTC.

The chain has TRBV5-6 and TRBJ2-7, with D perhaps matching TRBD1 or TRBD2 (6 bases each). Germline V gene data show CDR1 as SGHDT and CDR2 as YYEEEE. This CDR3 is 15 amino acids long. Trimming removed 0 bases from V and 4 bases from J, with 14 bases in between. Here the CDR3 DNA reads TGTGCCAGCAGCTTGGAACGGGGGCCACGTTACGAGCAGTACTTC. Translating gives CASSLERGPRYEQYF.

The chain joins TRBV7-2 to TRBJ2-3; TRBD2 is a possible D gene (7 bases). The CDR3 length is 18 residues. V lost 0 bases, J lost 5 bases, and 21 bases lay in between. CDR1 and CDR2 (germline): SGHTA, FQGNSA. CDR3 amino acids: CASSLAAGRGPSIDTQYF. For the CDR3, the DNA is TGTGCCAGCAGCTTAGCGGCGGGGCGGGGGCCTAGTATAGATACGCAGTATTTT. The full variable domain, in which reference TRBV7-2 and TRBJ2-3 provide the parts outside the CDR3, is GAGVSQSPSNKVTEKGKDVELRCDPISGHTALYWYRQSLGQGLEFLIYFQGNSAPDKSGLPSDRFSAERTGGSVSTLTIQRTQQEDSAVYLCASSLAAGRGPSIDTQYFGPGTRLTVL.

This clone has only a few counts. The chain employs TRBV2 and TRBJ2-5; 9 bases line up with TRBD1. Germline CDR1 is SNHLY and CDR2 is FYNNEI. The CDR3 spans 15 residues. Trimming removed 5 bases from V and 5 bases from J; junction bases left unmatched: 9. The CDR3 DNA is TGTGCCAGCAGTCATTACGACAGGGGGGGCGAGACCCAGTACTTC. The encoded protein is CASSHYDRGGETQYF.

V is TRBV9 and J is TRBJ2-3; 11 bases align to TRBD2. Germline loops: CDR1 SGDLS, CDR2 YYNGEE. The CDR3 totals 17 residues. Trimming at V came to 0 bases and at J to 2 bases, leaving 5 bases not matched to a gene. CDR3: CASSVGGLAAFTDTQYF. CDR3 coding DNA: TGTGCCAGCAGCGTAGGGGGACTAGCGGCCTTCACAGATACGCAGTATTTT.

This chain links TRBV7-9 with TRBJ2-7; TRBD1 is a possible D gene (7 bases). Germline CDR1 reads SEHNR; CDR2 reads FQNEAQ (reference sequence). There are 15 residues in the CDR3. V was cut by 5 bases and J by 5 bases, with 19 bases left in between. Written as DNA, the CDR3 is TGTGCCAGCAGCGTCTGGAGGGGGCTTCGCGACGAGCAGTACTTC. The encoded protein is CASSVWRGLRDEQYF.

This chain joins TRBV6-5 and TRBJ2-5; 10 bases align to TRBD1. CDR3 length: 15 amino acids. Germline V gene sequence: CDR1 MNHEY, CDR2 SVGAGI. The junction had 8 bases not matched to a gene; V was cut back by 7 bases and J by 3 bases. CDR3 DNA sequence: TGTGCCAGCAATAGGGGGGACAGGGGAAAAGAGACCCAGTACTTC. Translating gives CASNRGDRGKETQYF.

This clone was picked up a small number of times. The chain links TRBV19 to TRBJ2-1; D gene uncertain. V shed 5 bases and J shed 8 bases, with 10 bases lying between them. This CDR3 has 12 residues. In germline, CDR1 is LNHDA, CDR2 SQIVND (reference sequence). CDR3: CASSPRGDEQFF. CDR3 coding DNA: TGTGCCAGTAGTCCCCGAGGTGATGAGCAGTTCTTC.

V and J are TRBV7-2 and TRBJ2-1; D is undetermined. Germline CDR1 SGHTA, CDR2 FQGNSA. The V and J ends lost 7 bases and 6 bases respectively, with 7 bases between them. The CDR3 is made up of 11 amino acids. CDR3 loop: CASTLFNEQFF. DNA of the CDR3: TGTGCCAGCACTCTCTTCAATGAGCAGTTCTTC. The whole variable domain, filled in from reference TRBV7-2 and TRBJ2-1, reads GAGVSQSPSNKVTEKGKDVELRCDPISGHTALYWYRQSLGQGLEFLIYFQGNSAPDKSGLPSDRFSAERTGGSVSTLTIQRTQQEDSAVYLCASTLFNEQFFGPGTRLTVL.

This clone has a single count. The gene calls are TRBV5-4 and TRBJ2-3, with 10 bases fitting TRBD2. Germline CDR1 reads SGHNT; CDR2 reads YYREEE (reference sequence). This CDR3 is built from 16 residues. V lost 0 bases, J lost 6 bases, and 7 bases stayed unmatched. CDR3 in DNA: TGTGCCAGCAGCTTGGACGGTCTAGCGGGAGTTGATACGCAGTATTTT. Translated: CASSLDGLAGVDTQYF.

The chain combines TRBV29-1 with TRBJ2-7; D is undetermined. Trimming removed 4 bases from V and 2 bases from J, with 12 bases in between. Germline V gives CDR1 SQVTM, CDR2 ANQGSEA. The CDR3 has 13 residues. The CDR3 nucleotides read TGCAGCGTTGCAAGACGGGTGGCCTACGAGCAGTACTTC. Translating it yields CSVARRVAYEQYF.

The chain has TRBV18 and TRBJ1-1; unclear D gene. This CDR3 is 13 amino acids long. Germline V CDR1 and CDR2: KGHSH, LQKENI. The germline V and J ends were trimmed by 3 bases and 1 base, with 6 bases remaining between them. The CDR3 nucleotides are TGTGCCAGCTCACCTGGAAAGAACACTGAAGCTTTCTTT. Protein product: CASSPGKNTEAFF.

V gene TRBV5-4 combines with J gene TRBJ1-6; unclear D gene. Trimming left V 0 bases short and J 11 bases short, with 6 bases between. This CDR3 comprises 12 residues. Per germline, CDR1 SGHNT and CDR2 YYREEE (reference sequence). The CDR3 region has the DNA TGTGCCAGCAGCTTGGCCAACCCACCCCTCCACTTT. It yields the protein CASSLANPPLHF. Supplemented by reference TRBV5-4 and TRBJ1-6, the full variable domain reads ETGVTQSPTHLIKTRGQQVTLRCSSQSGHNTVSWYQQALGQGPQFIFQYYREEENGRGNFPPRFSGLQFPNYSSELNVNALELDDSALYLCASSLANPPLHFGNGTRLTVT.

The rearrangement uses TRBV2 and TRBJ1-1, with D unclear. Germline CDR1 SNHLY, CDR2 FYNNEI. There are 13 residues in the CDR3. Between the trimmed V and J ends, which lost 6 bases and 1 base, there was a span of 9 bases. In nucleotides, the CDR3 is TGTGCCAGCAGCCGAGGACGGAACACTGAAGCTTTCTTT. As protein: CASSRGRNTEAFF.

V and J are TRBV29-1 and TRBJ2-5; TRBD2 agrees at 7 bases. V shed 5 bases, J shed 3 bases, and the junction held 9 bases outside the gene matches. The CDR3 extends over 14 amino acids. The V gene's germline CDR1 is SQVTM and CDR2 ANQGSEA. In DNA, the CDR3 is TGCAGCGTTATTACGGGACTACACAAAGAGACCCAGTACTTC. As protein: CSVITGLHKETQYF. Drawing the rest from reference TRBV29-1 and TRBJ2-5, the complete variable domain is SAVISQKPSRDICQRGTSLTIQCQVDSQVTMMFWYRQQPGQSLTLIATANQGSEATYESGFVIDKFPISRPNLTFSTLTVSNMSPEDSSIYLCSVITGLHKETQYFGPGTRLLVL.